This entry describes one T cell receptor (delta chain). This may arise from a read error, as a much more abundant clone is one base away. This sample was taken from a study of gamma-delta chains in newborns, infants, children. About the research overall: Innate gammadelta T cells reportedly expand polyclonally right after birth, driven by microbial exposure, per the title.

The germline V gene has CDR1 GEAIGNYY and CDR2 EKD. The CDR3 has 20 residues. TCRdb reprocessed the reads through CATT. The sample yields more than 5,000 delta-chain clones, 18% seen once. The sample taken for sequencing was blood. The TCR was taken from a child who was a newborn, infant or young child, either healthy, febrile or measles-vaccinated (not recorded which). The chain is built from TRDV2 and TRDJ3, with 10 bases matching TRDD3. The J gene was missing in TCRdb and was found by matching the end of the DNA to germline. As DNA, the CDR3 is TGTGCCTGTGACACGGTACTGGGGGATGCAATCTCCTGGGACACCCGAAAGATGTTTTTC. As protein: CACDTVLGDAISWDTRKMFF.